The rows below give T cell receptor beta chains drawn from one sample of a study of radiotherapy plus CTLA-4 blockade in lung cancer. Measured with immunoSEQ multiplex PCR; TCRdb has only the in-frame clones, and not every one. The profile covers over 80,000 clones, with around 87% appearing a single time and over 15% taken by the ten largest. Material: peripheral blood, obtained from a patient treated with radiotherapy plus ipilimumab. These receptor sequences come from a human donor with non-small cell lung cancer that progressed on radiotherapy plus ipilimumab. Both conserved end residues are part of each CDR3. A D gene is named only where the DNA matches it firmly. The listing skips clone size in some rows; elsewhere it reads once, few, many or a size class.

v_call	j_call	cdr3_length	d_call	clone_size	cdr3_nt	cdr3_aa
TRBV5-1	TRBJ2-5	14	-	few	TGCGCCAGCAGCTTCGACAGCAACCAAGAGACCCAGTACTTC	CASSFDSNQETQYF
TRBV9	TRBJ2-7	15	TRBD1	-	TGTGCCAGCAGCGTAGAGGGACAGGGGGCTGTCGAGCAGTACTTC	CASSVEGQGAVEQYF
TRBV19	TRBJ1-2	15	TRBD1	few	TGTGCCAGTAGTATCCGACAGGGATTGAACTATGGCTACACCTTC	CASSIRQGLNYGYTF
TRBV5-1	TRBJ2-3	14	-	-	TGCGCCAGCAGCTTGACAGGGTCCACAGATACGCAGTATTTT	CASSLTGSTDTQYF
TRBV6-1	TRBJ1-5	14	-	-	TGTGCCAGCAGTGAAGTCGGGGCCGGTCAGCCCCAGCATTTT	CASSEVGAGQPQHF
TRBV9	TRBJ2-2	14	-	-	TGTGCCAGCAGCGTCGGACAGCACACCGGGGAGCTGTTTTTT	CASSVGQHTGELFF
TRBV7-9	TRBJ2-3	16	-	-	TGTGCCAGCAGCTTAGGAGGTCCAGGGGGCACAGATACGCAGTATTTT	CASSLGGPGGTDTQYF
TRBV27	TRBJ2-2	17	-	-	TGTGCCAGCAGTTTGTCGACATTCATTACAAACACCGGGGAGCTGTTTTTT	CASSLSTFITNTGELFF
TRBV27	TRBJ2-7	16	TRBD2	-	TGTGCCAGCAGCAGAGAAATAGCGGGACGGTTTTACGAGCAGTACTTC	CASSREIAGRFYEQYF
TRBV6-5	TRBJ1-5	13	-	-	TGTGCCAGCAGTTACGGAGCCAATCAGCCCCAGCATTTT	CASSYGANQPQHF
TRBV4-1	TRBJ2-5	14	-	few	TGCGCCAGCAGCCAAGATTCGGCTGGGGAGACCCAGTACTTC	CASSQDSAGETQYF
TRBV29-1	TRBJ1-5	16	TRBD1	-	TGCAGCGTTGTGGTCCGGGACAGACCTAGCAATCAGCCCCAGCATTTT	CSVVVRDRPSNQPQHF
TRBV28	TRBJ1-2	15	TRBD1	-	TGTGCCAGCAGTTCCGTACCGGGACAGAACTATGGCTACACCTTC	CASSSVPGQNYGYTF
TRBV29-1	TRBJ1-2	13	TRBD1	-	TGCAGCGTTGCTCGCCAGGGGGCAAGTGGCTACACCTTC	CSVARQGASGYTF
TRBV4-1	TRBJ1-1	12	-	-	TGCGCCAGCAGCTCTGTGAACACTGAAGCTTTCTTT	CASSSVNTEAFF
TRBV4-2	TRBJ1-2	16	-	-	TGTGCCAGCAGCCAAGACGGGGACGTCCGTGTCTATGGCTACACCTTC	CASSQDGDVRVYGYTF
TRBV30	TRBJ1-6	15	-	-	TGTGCCTGGGGCGCCACAAGCTCCTATAATTCACCCCTCCACTTT	CAWGATSSYNSPLHF
TRBV7-8	TRBJ2-7	16	TRBD2	-	TGTGCCAGCAGCTCGACCCGAGGACTAGCAGTCTACGAGCAGTACTTC	CASSSTRGLAVYEQYF
TRBV6-1	TRBJ1-2	14	-	-	TGTGCCAGCAGGCGCGAAGTAGGGTCAGGAGGCTACACCTTC	CASRREVGSGGYTF
TRBV28	TRBJ2-7	15	TRBD2	-	TGTGCCAGCATCAGAGCGGGGGGGCAGTTCGGTGAGCAGTACTTC	CASIRAGGQFGEQYF
TRBV6-5	TRBJ2-7	14	TRBD1	-	TGTGCCAGCAGCAACAGGGGGCGATCAAGCGAGCAGTACTTC	CASSNRGRSSEQYF
TRBV11-2	TRBJ1-1	14	-	-	TGTGCCAGCAGCCCCCGAAGGGCGAGCACTGAAGCTTTCTTT	CASSPRRASTEAFF
TRBV2	TRBJ2-4	16	TRBD1	-	TGTGCCAGCAGGTTTTCCCGGGACAGGGGGCAAGGCATTCAGTACTTC	CASRFSRDRGQGIQYF
TRBV2	TRBJ2-3	15	-	-	TGTGCCAGCAGTGCCTTAGCTAGTGTCACAGATACGCAGTATTTT	CASSALASVTDTQYF
TRBV28	TRBJ2-5	15	-	-	TGTGCCAGCAGTCCCTCCCGACGGTCAAAAGAGACCCAGTACTTC	CASSPSRRSKETQYF
TRBV7-2	TRBJ2-1	17	TRBD2	-	TGTGCCAGCAGCTTAGCGAGTTTGGCGGGGGGCGACAATGAGCAGTTCTTC	CASSLASLAGGDNEQFF
TRBV18	TRBJ2-7	15	-	-	TGTGCCAGCTCACCACCGTCCGGGAGCTCCTACGAGCAGTACTTC	CASSPPSGSSYEQYF
TRBV11-1	TRBJ1-1	15	-	-	TGTGCCAGCAGCTTAGTGCTGGGTGGGGACACTGAAGCTTTCTTT	CASSLVLGGDTEAFF
TRBV7-2	TRBJ2-5	15	TRBD1	-	TGTGCCAGCAGCCTGGCCGGGACAGGGACCGTCGTCCGGTACTTC	CASSLAGTGTVVRYF
TRBV7-9	TRBJ1-1	16	-	-	TGTGCCAGCACCTCAGCTCTAGGGGGGGAAAAAACTGAAGCTTTCTTT	CASTSALGGEKTEAFF
TRBV7-7	TRBJ2-1	16	TRBD2	-	TGTGCCAGCAGCCCTCTTTCCGGGGGGGCGAACAATGAGCAGTTCTTC	CASSPLSGGANNEQFF
TRBV5-1	TRBJ1-1	12	-	-	TGCGCCAGCAGCTTGGGTAGCGCTGAAGCTTTCTTT	CASSLGSAEAFF
TRBV7-9	TRBJ1-1	15	-	-	TGTGCCAGCAGCTTAGGAGGGGGTTCGAACACTGAAGCTTTCTTT	CASSLGGGSNTEAFF
TRBV11-2	TRBJ2-1	17	TRBD2	-	TGTGCCAGCAGCCCCACCCGCTGGACTAGCGGGAGTAATGAGCAGTTCTTC	CASSPTRWTSGSNEQFF
TRBV2	TRBJ1-6	15	-	-	TGTGCCAGCAGAAAGGGGCGGGTATGGAATTCACCCCTCCACTTT	CASRKGRVWNSPLHF
TRBV5-1	TRBJ1-4	17	TRBD1	-	TGCGCCAGCAGCAAGGACAGGATGGGACGCCCTAATGAAAAACTGTTTTTT	CASSKDRMGRPNEKLFF
TRBV7-6	TRBJ2-7	13	-	few	TGTGCCAGCAGCTCAACAGGTACGCACGAGCAGTACTTC	CASSSTGTHEQYF
TRBV29-1	TRBJ2-7	12	-	once	TGCAGCGCTGGGCGGGACAGCTACGAGCAGTACTTC	CSAGRDSYEQYF